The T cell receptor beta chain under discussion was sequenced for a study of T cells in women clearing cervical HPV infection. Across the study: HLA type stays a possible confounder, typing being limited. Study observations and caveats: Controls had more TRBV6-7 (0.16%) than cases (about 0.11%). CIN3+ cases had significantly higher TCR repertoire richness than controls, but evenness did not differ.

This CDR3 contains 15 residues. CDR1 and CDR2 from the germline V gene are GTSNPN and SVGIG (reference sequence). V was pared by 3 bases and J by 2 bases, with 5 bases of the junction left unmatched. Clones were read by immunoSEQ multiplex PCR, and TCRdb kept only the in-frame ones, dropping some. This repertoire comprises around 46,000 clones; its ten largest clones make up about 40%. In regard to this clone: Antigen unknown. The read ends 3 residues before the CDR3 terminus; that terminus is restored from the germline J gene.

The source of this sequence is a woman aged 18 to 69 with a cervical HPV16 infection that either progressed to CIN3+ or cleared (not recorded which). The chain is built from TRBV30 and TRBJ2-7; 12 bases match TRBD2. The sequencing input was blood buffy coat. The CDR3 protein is CAWRLAGGRAYEQYF. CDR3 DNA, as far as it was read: TGTGCCTGGAGACTAGCGGGGGGTAGGGCCTACGAG.